A single sample is the source of the 31 T cell receptor beta chains below, sequenced in a study of T-cell reconstitution after alpha-beta-depleted transplantation in children. Unique molecular identifiers were incorporated when the TCRbeta library was constructed. TCRdb re-analysed the PCR reads in MiXCR, keeping a single row per CDR3 protein. The sample lists fewer than 350,000 distinct CDR3 sequences; 10% were seen once. This sample comprised PBMCs, obtained before TCRalphabeta/CD19-depleted stem cell transplant. The source is a boy under two years old with acute myeloid leukemia, due to receive a stem cell transplant.

The V and J genes are TRBV20-1 and TRBJ2-7; a possible D gene is TRBD1 (6 bases). The CDR3 extends over 14 amino acids. Germline assignment: CDR1 DFQATT and CDR2 SNEGSKA (reference sequence). Trimming took off 2 bases at V and 3 bases at J, with 14 bases between the two ends. CDR3 in DNA: TGCAGTGCTAGATCGTTCAGGGGCAACTACGAGCAGTACTTC. This gives the protein CSARSFRGNYEQYF.

This clonotype was seen at least ten times. The chain recombines TRBV14 with TRBJ2-1, with 11 bases aligning to TRBD2. V gave up 5 bases and J gave up 6 bases; unmatched junction bases: 3. The CDR3 is 14 residues long. Germline loops: CDR1 SGHDN, CDR2 FVKESK. CDR3 nucleotides: TGTGCCAGCAGCGAAGGACTAGCGGGCAATGAGCAGTTCTTC. Amino acid sequence: CASSEGLAGNEQFF.

This clonotype was detected ten times or more. The chain carries TRBV5-1 and TRBJ2-7; tentative D call: TRBD2 (6 bases). CDR1 is SGHRS, CDR2 YFSETQ, per germline. The V end was cut by 0 bases, the J end by 2 bases, with 9 bases between. The CDR3 is 14 amino acids. The CDR3 nucleotides are TGCGCCAGCAGCTTGGGGGACTTCGCCTACGAGCAGTACTTC. This codes for CASSLGDFAYEQYF.

This clonotype was recorded at least ten times. The V and J genes are TRBV29-1 and TRBJ2-1; no clear D gene. Germline assignment: CDR1 SQVTM and CDR2 ANQGSEA. The ends were cut back, 2 bases at V and 1 base at J, with 6 bases in the middle. CDR3 length equals 13 residues. The chain's CDR3 is CSVEHPSYNEQFF. In DNA, the CDR3 is TGCAGCGTTGAACATCCTTCCTACAATGAGCAGTTCTTC.

The chain has TRBV7-9 and TRBJ2-7, with 12 bases fitting TRBD2. CDR3 length: 16 residues. J gave up 5 bases and V 0 bases, and 5 bases lay outside the gene matches. Germline V CDR1 and CDR2: SEHNR, FQNEAQ (reference sequence). In DNA, the CDR3 is TGTGCCAGCAGCTTAGCTCGACTAGCGGGGGATAACGAGCAGTACTTC. As protein: CASSLARLAGDNEQYF. Supplemented by reference TRBV7-9 and TRBJ2-7, the full variable domain reads DTGVSQNPRHKITKRGQNVTFRCDPISEHNRLYWYRQTLGQGPEFLTYFQNEAQLEKSRLLSDRFSAERPKGSFSTLEIQRTEQGDSAMYLCASSLARLAGDNEQYFGPGTRLTVT.

This clonotype was counted ten times or more. This chain joins TRBV7-9 and TRBJ2-7, with D hard to call. The CDR3 runs 15 residues. Trimming cost V 1 base and J 4 bases, with 14 bases left between them. In germline, CDR1 is SEHNR, CDR2 FQNEAQ (reference sequence). The CDR3 sequence: CASSLGSQGSYEQYF. CDR3 nucleotide sequence: TGTGCCAGCAGCTTAGGTAGCCAAGGGTCTTACGAGCAGTACTTC.

Ten or more counts support this clonotype. The gene calls are TRBV19 and TRBJ1-2; D remains ambiguous. V lost 7 bases and J 4 bases, leaving 10 bases between the germline ends. The length of the CDR3 is 12 residues. Per the germline V gene, CDR1 is LNHDA and CDR2 is SQIVND (reference sequence). In nucleotides, the CDR3 is TGTGCCAGTACCGCAGACGGCTATGGCTACACCTTC. This translates into CASTADGYGYTF.

Concerning this clonotype: Possible read error: a much larger clone is one base away. This chain links TRBV12-3 or TRBV12-4 with TRBJ2-1; D is perhaps TRBD1 (5 bases). Trimming stripped 2 bases from V and 2 bases from J, with 10 bases between. CDR3 length equals 15 residues. CDR3 DNA sequence: TGTGCCAGCAGTTTACTACAGGTGGCCTACAATGAGCAGTTCTTC. Translated, it gives CASSLLQVAYNEQFF.

This clonotype was observed a few times. V gene TRBV3-1 combines with J gene TRBJ2-1; D is unclear. Trimming removed 0 bases at V and 9 bases at J, with 15 bases between. The CDR3 spans 15 residues. Germline CDR1 is LGHDT and CDR2 is YNNKEL (reference sequence). CDR3 in amino acids: CASSQDPRDSPEQFF. For the CDR3, the DNA is TGTGCCAGCAGCCAAGATCCCCGAGACTCCCCTGAGCAGTTCTTC.

This clonotype came up many times. As DNA, the CDR3 is TGTGCCAGCAGCAAGACACTAGCGGGAGCCCCACGCACAGATACGCAGTATTTT. Translation: CASSKTLAGAPRTDTQYF. This chain links TRBV21-1 with TRBJ2-3; the table's D call of TRBD2 was not tested on the DNA. TRBV21-1 is assigned pseudogene status. The CDR3 runs 18 residues.

This clonotype was seen at least ten times. The chain links TRBV5-1 to TRBJ2-2, with 9 positions matching TRBD2. V trimming: 0 bases; J trimming: 4 bases; junction bases outside the gene matches: 10. Germline assignment: CDR1 SGHRS and CDR2 YFSETQ. The CDR3 spans 18 residues. The CDR3, as DNA: TGCGCCAGCAGCTTGGCCAGCCGACTAGCGGTAACCACCGGGGAGCTGTTTTTT. It specifies CASSLASRLAVTTGELFF.

This clonotype was seen more than once but under ten times. The chain employs TRBV15 and TRBJ2-2; D not resolved. Germline V gene data show CDR1 as LNHNV and CDR2 as YYDKDF (reference sequence). The CDR3 consists of 14 residues. Trimming removed 0 bases at V and 4 bases at J, with 6 bases between. DNA of the CDR3: TGTGCCACCAGCAGAGAAGGCTTCACCGGGGAGCTGTTTTTT. Its translation: CATSREGFTGELFF.

This clonotype occurred many times. The V call is TRBV10-3, the J call TRBJ2-5, with 10 bases aligning to TRBD2. The CDR3 consists of 15 residues. V lost 5 bases and J lost 2; bases outside the gene matches: 5. The germline CDR1 and CDR2 sequences are ENHRY and SYGVKD. The CDR3 is CAISYGAGGQETQYF. CDR3 coding DNA: TGTGCCATCAGTTACGGAGCGGGAGGGCAAGAGACCCAGTACTTC.

J is TRBJ2-7 and V is TRBV19; D not certain. V shed 0 bases and J shed 0 bases, with 9 bases lying between them. Germline lookup yields CDR1 LNHDA and CDR2 SQIVND (reference sequence). This CDR3 region has 15 residues. CDR3 loop: CASSIDQWSSYEQYF. The CDR3 DNA reads TGTGCCAGTAGTATAGATCAATGGAGCTCCTACGAGCAGTACTTC.

The sample holds many counts of this clonotype. The J gene is TRBJ2-1, the V gene TRBV4-2; 8 bases agree with TRBD2. The germline gives CDR1 LGHNA, CDR2 YNFKEQ. The CDR3 covers 15 residues. V lost 3 bases, J lost 4 bases, and 5 bases stayed unmatched. The CDR3 here is CASSQSGSIYNEQFF. Written as DNA, the CDR3 is TGTGCCAGCAGCCAGAGCGGGAGCATTTACAATGAGCAGTTCTTC.

This clonotype was found many times. CDR3 in DNA: TGTGCCACCAGCAGAGATCTCTTCGGGGGCGGGGAGACCCAGTACTTC. It translates to CATSRDLFGGGETQYF. V and J are TRBV15 and TRBJ2-5, with D tentatively TRBD1 or TRBD2 (6 bases each). The germline V gene encodes CDR1 LNHNV and CDR2 YYDKDF (reference sequence). Between the trimmed V and J ends, which lost 0 bases and 5 bases, there was a span of 16 bases. This CDR3 has 16 residues.

This chain connects TRBV28 to TRBJ2-3; TRBD1 matches 7 bases. Trimming at V came to 10 bases and at J to 0 bases, leaving 13 bases not matched to a gene. Germline CDR1 and CDR2: MDHEN and SYDVKM. The CDR3 is made up of 16 amino acids. CDR3 nucleotides: TGTGCCACTGATCCCGAGGGGGCGTCTAGCACAGATACGCAGTATTTT. Its translation is CATDPEGASSTDTQYF.

The rearrangement uses TRBV7-3 and TRBJ2-2; TRBD2 aligns across 8 bases. The V gene's germline CDR1 is SGHTA and CDR2 FQGTGA. There are 17 residues in the CDR3. The J segment lost 0 bases and the V segment lost 1 base, leaving 4 bases of the junction unmatched. CDR3 loop: CASSLIAGGANTGELFF. In DNA, the CDR3 is TGTGCCAGCAGCTTAATCGCGGGGGGCGCGAACACCGGGGAGCTGTTTTTT.

This clonotype occurred many times. The gene calls are TRBV28 and TRBJ2-7, with D perhaps assigned TRBD1 or TRBD2 (5 bases each). The CDR3 loop spans 14 amino acids. Per germline, CDR1 MDHEN and CDR2 SYDVKM. V dropped 7 bases and J dropped 7 bases, with 20 bases sitting between them. The CDR3 coding sequence is TGTGCCAGCAAAAAGGAGGACATGCCCAGAGAGCAGTACTTC. It specifies CASKKEDMPREQYF.

This clonotype was seen a few times. This chain links TRBV9 with TRBJ2-2; D gene unclear. In germline, CDR1 is SGDLS, CDR2 YYNGEE. The CDR3 has 15 amino acids. V lost 4 bases and J 0 bases, leaving 10 bases between the germline ends. In DNA form, the CDR3 reads TGTGCCAGCAGCCCGCGACTGGCGAACACCGGGGAGCTGTTTTTT. As protein: CASSPRLANTGELFF.

This clonotype was recorded at least ten times. CDR3 in DNA: TGTGCCAGCAGGACAGGGTACGAGCAGTACTTC. Residues: CASRTGYEQYF. The chain combines TRBV7-9 with TRBJ2-7; 7 nucleotides line up with TRBD1. Germline V gene sequence: CDR1 SEHNR, CDR2 FQNEAQ (reference sequence). This CDR3 has 11 amino acids. V lost 6 bases and J lost 4; bases outside the gene matches: 0.

The chain couples TRBV10-3 to TRBJ1-6, with 8 bases lining up with TRBD1. CDR1 and CDR2 from the germline V gene are ENHRY and SYGVKD. This CDR3 has 15 amino acids. J gave up 11 bases and V 3 bases, and 9 bases lay outside the gene matches. CDR3 sequence: CAISDTTGEGTPLHF. CDR3 bases: TGTGCCATCAGTGATACGACAGGGGAAGGGACACCCCTCCACTTT.

The table lists this clonotype with many counts. The gene calls are TRBV7-9 and TRBJ2-5; possible D gene TRBD2, 6 bases. The germline V gene encodes CDR1 SEHNR and CDR2 FQNEAQ (reference sequence). Trimming took 5 bases from V and 2 from J, leaving 12 bases between them. The CDR3 is 14 residues long. DNA of the CDR3: TGTGCCAGCAGCCGGGGACTGACACAAGAGACCCAGTACTTC. Translating it yields CASSRGLTQETQYF.

This clonotype showed up many times. The chain uses TRBV11-3 and TRBJ2-2, with 7 bases aligning to TRBD2. This CDR3 contains 15 residues. Trimming removed 4 bases from V and 1 base from J; junction bases left unmatched: 3. The germline V gene encodes CDR1 SGHNT and CDR2 YENEEA. CDR3 protein: CASSSGLVNTGELFF. The CDR3 DNA follows: TGTGCCAGCAGCTCCGGACTAGTGAACACCGGGGAGCTGTTTTTT.

This clonotype was observed many times. This rearrangement joins TRBV7-2 to TRBJ2-2; TRBD2 matches at 7 bases. The CDR3 is 14 amino acids. V lost 3 bases to trimming and J lost 7 bases; unmatched junction nucleotides: 5. Looked up from germline, CDR1 is SGHTA and CDR2 is FQGNSA. The CDR3 here is CASSFTSVGGELFF. The DNA for the CDR3 is TGTGCCAGCAGCTTCACTAGCGTAGGCGGGGAGCTGTTTTTT.

The sample holds many counts of this clonotype. This chain uses TRBV20-1 with TRBJ1-5, with TRBD1 matching over 7 bases. Germline lookup yields CDR1 DFQATT and CDR2 SNEGSKA (reference sequence). This CDR3 contains 13 residues. The ends lost 7 bases at V and 5 bases at J; junction bases unmatched: 8. The CDR3 loop is CSGVPGQYQPQHF. CDR3 DNA: TGCAGTGGGGTCCCGGGACAGTATCAGCCCCAGCATTTT.

This clonotype was recorded at least ten times. The rearrangement links TRBV4-3 to TRBJ2-2, with a tentative D call TRBD1 (6 bases). The ends were cut back, 2 bases at V and 5 bases at J, with 18 bases in the middle. From germline, CDR1 is LGHNA and CDR2 YSLEER. The CDR3 consists of 17 residues. CDR3 region: CASSQKGRTVRTGELFF. CDR3 bases: TGCGCCAGCAGCCAAAAAGGGCGGACAGTCCGAACCGGGGAGCTGTTTTTT.

This clonotype occurred many times. This chain joins TRBV12-3 or TRBV12-4 and TRBJ2-1; tentatively, D is TRBD2 (6 bases). The CDR3 contains 15 residues. The germline V and J ends were trimmed by 5 bases and 3 bases, with 14 bases remaining between them. In DNA form, the CDR3 reads TGTGCCAGCAGTCCAAGCTGGAGGGACTACAATGAGCAGTTCTTC. This gives the protein CASSPSWRDYNEQFF.

The CDR3 spells CANTPPGTGGTGELFF. The DNA of the CDR3 is TGTGCCAACACCCCGCCTGGGACAGGGGGCACCGGGGAGCTGTTTTTT. J is TRBJ2-2 and V is TRBV19; 11 bases fit TRBD1. The V and J ends lost 10 bases and 4 bases, in that order; junction bases with no gene match: 11. CDR3 length equals 16 residues. CDR1 LNHDA and CDR2 SQIVND come from the germline V gene (reference sequence).

The V call is TRBV5-1, the J call TRBJ2-1, with 9 nucleotides matching TRBD2. Germline trimming cut 4 bases from V and 6 bases from J; bases unmatched to any gene: 8. CDR3 length equals 15 residues. CDR1 is SGHRS and CDR2 is YFSETQ in the germline V gene. CDR3 residues: CASSHTTSGSNEQFF. The CDR3 DNA sequence: TGCGCCAGCAGCCACACGACTAGCGGAAGCAATGAGCAGTTCTTC.

The chain is built from TRBV27 and TRBJ2-3, with 9 bases identical to TRBD1. The CDR3 is 18 amino acids. V was clipped by 5 bases and J by 0 bases; unmatched bases: 12. Germline V gene data show CDR1 as MNHEY and CDR2 as SMNVEV (reference sequence). CDR3 DNA sequence: TGTGCCAGCAGTCCTCGACCCGGACAGGGGATGAGCACAGATACGCAGTATTTT. This codes for CASSPRPGQGMSTDTQYF.